Below, one TCR beta chain is given with its context. The source of the sample is a study of cytomegalovirus exposure and HLA in healthy donors. Whole-study context: An analysis done earlier identified approximately 120 million unique TCR beta sequences from approximately 180 million T cells.

CDR3 length: 15 residues. With 8 bases removed from V and 9 bases from J, the gap between germline ends came to 26 bases. Germline-derived CDR1 and CDR2 are GTSNPN and SVGIG (reference sequence). PCR employed 60 Vbeta and 13 Jbeta primers. Repertoires were generated with immunoSEQ multiplex PCR, while TCRdb's copy carries only in-frame clones and drops some. The sample comprises around 100,000 clones, roughly 79% of which are singletons, and roughly 4% rests with the top ten. Sequenced sample: PBMCs. The gene calls are TRBV30 and TRBJ2-1; unclear D gene. This receptor was obtained from a man aged 50 to 59 in good health and CMV-seropositive. The CDR3 loop is CATNRKPWPGSEQFF. The CDR3, as DNA: TGTGCCACCAACCGGAAGCCATGGCCAGGTAGTGAGCAGTTCTTC.